This passage covers 26 T cell receptor beta chains from one sample sequenced in a study of cytomegalovirus exposure and HLA in healthy donors. Researchers ran the PCR with 60 Vbeta and 13 Jbeta primers. Generated by immunoSEQ multiplex PCR, the TCRdb table keeps only in-frame clones and is missing some. The table lists approximately 190,000 clones, about 85% of them singletons. The specimen was PBMCs. These receptors were obtained from a boy between 2 and 10 years old in good health and CMV-seronegative.

J is TRBJ1-1 and V is TRBV6-5; 7 bases align to TRBD1. The CDR3 has 14 residues. Germline trimming cut 7 bases from V and 1 base from J; bases unmatched to any gene: 6. Germline CDR1 MNHEY, CDR2 SVGAGI. The CDR3: CASNRDRTNTEAFF. The CDR3 DNA is TGTGCCAGCAATAGGGACAGAACGAACACTGAAGCTTTCTTT.

The V call is TRBV2, the J call TRBJ2-3; D gene ambiguous. The CDR3 sequence is 13 residues long. V was trimmed by 4 bases and J by 0 bases, leaving 5 bases between them. Germline values: CDR1 SNHLY, CDR2 FYNNEI. In nucleotides, the CDR3 is TGTGCCAGCAGTGTCCAGAGCACAGATACGCAGTATTTT. This codes for CASSVQSTDTQYF.

The chain recombines TRBV29-1 with TRBJ2-1; D possibly corresponds to TRBD1 (5 bases). Trimming took off 2 bases at V and 7 bases at J, with 18 bases between the two ends. The CDR3 runs to 15 residues. The germline V gene encodes CDR1 SQVTM and CDR2 ANQGSEA. The CDR3 reads CSVEILRESLNEQFF. The CDR3 DNA reads TGCAGCGTTGAAATCCTCAGGGAAAGTTTAAATGAGCAGTTCTTC.

This clone was seen only once. The chain links TRBV19 to TRBJ2-7, with 8 bases matching TRBD2. This CDR3 contains 17 residues. V gave up 0 bases and J gave up 3 bases; unmatched junction bases: 10. Germline loops: CDR1 LNHDA, CDR2 SQIVND (reference sequence). CDR3 amino acids: CASSIDLEAGANYEQYF. The CDR3 DNA sequence: TGTGCCAGTAGTATAGATCTGGAAGCGGGAGCGAACTACGAGCAGTACTTC.

This clone was counted once. The chain employs TRBV27 and TRBJ1-1, with D unclear. V was clipped by 6 bases and J by 2 bases, with 22 bases between them. The CDR3 has 17 amino acids. Germline lookup yields CDR1 MNHEY and CDR2 SMNVEV (reference sequence). The CDR3 region is CASRPSFGEIRNTEAFF. CDR3 bases: TGTGCCAGCAGACCCTCTTTTGGTGAAATTAGAAACACTGAAGCTTTCTTT.

The chain is built from TRBV13 and TRBJ1-1; a possible D gene is TRBD1 (5 bases). The V and J ends lost 0 bases and 0 bases respectively, with 11 bases between them. Germline V gene lookup returns CDR1 PRHDT and CDR2 FYEKMQ (reference sequence). CDR3 size: 16 residues. Written as DNA, the CDR3 is TGTGCCAGCAGCTTAGGAGGTAGGGGTTTGAACACTGAAGCTTTCTTT. Its translation is CASSLGGRGLNTEAFF.

In this sample, this clone turned up a few times. This chain links TRBV6-1 with TRBJ1-3, with 9 bases matching TRBD1. Germline loops: CDR1 MNHNS, CDR2 SASEGT. The CDR3 loop spans 16 amino acids. Trimming cost V 2 bases and J 5 bases; bases outside gene matches: 7. DNA of the CDR3: TGTGCCAGCAGTGAAAGCGGGGGACAGGGTAGAAACACCATATATTTT. Translating it yields CASSESGGQGRNTIYF.

The genes are TRBV7-3 and TRBJ1-6; no firm D call. Trimming left V 2 bases short and J 7 bases short, with 24 bases between. The CDR3 runs 19 residues. The germline V gene encodes CDR1 SGHTA and CDR2 FQGTGA. The CDR3 nucleotides are TGTGCCAGCAGCTTATCGGGCCGGTCTATCGGGGAAAGAAATTCACCCCTCCACTTT. Amino acid sequence: CASSLSGRSIGERNSPLHF.

This chain connects TRBV6-1 to TRBJ2-2, with TRBD1 matching over 10 bases. J lost 4 bases, V lost 7 bases, and 6 bases had no gene match. Germline values: CDR1 MNHNS, CDR2 SASEGT. The CDR3 is 15 amino acids. In DNA form, the CDR3 reads TGTGCCAGCAACTTAGGACAGGGGGGCACCGGGGAGCTGTTTTTT. Protein product: CASNLGQGGTGELFF.

This chain links TRBV28 with TRBJ1-1, with D tentatively TRBD1 (6 bases). The CDR3 spans 13 residues. In germline, CDR1 is MDHEN, CDR2 SYDVKM. The V end lost 5 bases, the J end lost 4 bases, and 11 bases lay between the germline ends. Here the CDR3 DNA reads TGTGCCAGCAGTGATACAGGGATCACTGAAGCTTTCTTT. Translated: CASSDTGITEAFF. Supplemented by reference TRBV28 and TRBJ1-1, the full variable domain reads DVKVTQSSRYLVKRTGEKVFLECVQDMDHENMFWYRQDPGLGLRLIYFSYDVKMKEKGDIPEGYSVSREKKERFSLILESASTNQTSMYLCASSDTGITEAFFGQGTRLTVV.

V is TRBV5-4 and J is TRBJ2-7; 12 positions agree with TRBD2. The CDR3 spans 16 residues. The ends lost 4 bases at V and 4 bases at J; junction bases unmatched: 9. Looked up from germline, CDR1 is SGHNT and CDR2 is YYREEE (reference sequence). CDR3 in DNA: TGTGCCAGCAGCCCGGAGACTAGCGGGAGTCTGTACGAGCAGTACTTC. Translation: CASSPETSGSLYEQYF.

This clone has a handful of counts. The chain couples TRBV11-3 to TRBJ2-1; 7 bases fit TRBD1. Per the germline V gene, CDR1 is SGHNT and CDR2 is YENEEA. The CDR3 runs to 15 residues. V was clipped by 5 bases and J by 6 bases; unmatched bases: 10. The CDR3 reads CASSPSGRGINEQFF. The DNA of the CDR3 is TGTGCCAGCAGCCCAAGTGGCAGGGGGATCAATGAGCAGTTCTTC.

This chain uses TRBV15 with TRBJ1-4; 10 bases fit TRBD1. Germline V gene data show CDR1 as LNHNV and CDR2 as YYDKDF (reference sequence). This CDR3 region has 15 residues. The ends lost 3 bases at V and 6 bases at J; junction bases unmatched: 4. The CDR3 sequence is CATSSPGQGYEKLFF. The CDR3 DNA sequence: TGTGCCACCAGCAGTCCGGGACAGGGGTATGAAAAACTGTTTTTT.

This chain joins TRBV19 and TRBJ1-1, with 9 bases that match TRBD1. V was clipped by 10 bases and J by 4 bases; unmatched bases: 7. CDR3 length equals 13 residues. Germline V gene lookup returns CDR1 LNHDA and CDR2 SQIVND (reference sequence). The CDR3 DNA reads as TGTGCCACCAGGACAGGGGCGGGCACTGAAGCTTTCTTT. Translating gives CATRTGAGTEAFF.

This chain links TRBV7-2 with TRBJ1-2; 7 bases are shared with TRBD1. The CDR3 consists of 15 residues. Germline lookup yields CDR1 SGHTA and CDR2 FQGNSA. With 8 bases clipped from V and 8 bases from J, the junction kept 17 bases outside the gene matches. CDR3 region: CASRRLGQTSLGYTF. The DNA of the CDR3 is TGTGCCAGCCGCCGTTTGGGACAGACTTCTTTGGGCTACACCTTC.

CDR3 sequence (DNA): TGTGCCAGCAGCTCGCTCCGACCGGGAGGAGATACGCAGTATTTT. This translates into CASSSLRPGGDTQYF. The chain has TRBV14 and TRBJ2-3; 7 bases agree with TRBD2. CDR1 and CDR2 from the germline V gene are SGHDN and FVKESK. With V trimmed by 5 bases and J by 5 bases, 10 bases remained unmatched. The CDR3 runs 15 residues.

The rearrangement uses TRBV6-5 and TRBJ1-1; TRBD1 agrees at 11 bases. The CDR3 covers 15 residues. Germline values: CDR1 MNHEY, CDR2 SVGAGI. Trimming removed 5 bases from V and 4 bases from J; junction bases left unmatched: 6. The CDR3 protein is CASSRTGGVGTEAFF. CDR3 bases: TGTGCCAGCAGTCGGACAGGGGGCGTCGGCACTGAAGCTTTCTTT.

This clone was seen more than once but under ten times. The CDR3 here is CASSFPSRHQPQHF. CDR3 bases: TGTGCCAGCAGCTTTCCTTCCAGGCATCAGCCCCAGCATTTT. V gene TRBV5-8 combines with J gene TRBJ1-5; no clear D gene. Trimming removed 2 bases at V and 5 bases at J, with 11 bases between. The CDR3 extends over 14 amino acids. Germline V gene lookup returns CDR1 SGHTS and CDR2 YDEGEE.

The chain recombines TRBV19 with TRBJ1-3; D is uncertain. Germline assignment: CDR1 LNHDA and CDR2 SQIVND (reference sequence). The CDR3 sequence is 16 residues long. V was clipped by 2 bases and J by 0 bases, with 11 bases between them. The CDR3 coding sequence is TGTGCCAGTAGTATAAGGAGCCGACCCTCTGGAAACACCATATATTTT. Protein product: CASSIRSRPSGNTIYF.

This sequence joins TRBV2 and TRBJ2-7; TRBD1 matches at 11 bases. Germline CDR1 SNHLY, CDR2 FYNNEI. CDR3 length equals 12 residues. With 6 bases clipped from V and 6 bases from J, the junction kept 1 base outside the gene matches. Written as DNA, the CDR3 is TGTGCCAGCAGGGGACAGGGGGGCGAGCAGTACTTC. This encodes CASRGQGGEQYF.

This clone showed up just once. The chain couples TRBV6-6 to TRBJ2-1, with D perhaps TRBD2 (6 bases). V lost 1 base, J lost 4 bases, and 14 bases lay in between. CDR1 is MNHNY and CDR2 is SVGAGI in the germline V gene (reference sequence). The CDR3 loop spans 16 amino acids. The CDR3 is CASSYFRWEAYNEQFF. CDR3 DNA sequence: TGTGCCAGCAGTTACTTCCGTTGGGAGGCTTACAATGAGCAGTTCTTC.

CDR3 sequence: CASSPRGGGADYNEQFF. CDR3 nucleotides: TGTGCCAGCAGCCCCAGAGGCGGGGGGGCCGACTACAATGAGCAGTTCTTC. The J gene is TRBJ2-1, the V gene TRBV9; 9 positions agree with TRBD2. The CDR3 is made up of 17 amino acids. Germline assignment: CDR1 SGDLS and CDR2 YYNGEE. V dropped 4 bases and J dropped 3; count of bases not matched to a gene: 11.

The V and J genes are TRBV6-1 and TRBJ1-6; 11 bases line up with TRBD1. Unmatched junction bases numbered 1, after V lost 6 bases and J lost 9 bases. Germline CDR1 MNHNS, CDR2 SASEGT. The CDR3 contains 13 residues. CDR3 nucleotides: TGTGCCAGCAGGGGGACAGGGGGTTCACCCCTCCACTTT. This encodes CASRGTGGSPLHF.

The V gene is TRBV4-2, the J gene TRBJ1-1, with a weak D call TRBD1 (6 bases). This CDR3 is 15 amino acids long. Germline lookup yields CDR1 LGHNA and CDR2 YNFKEQ. V was pared by 1 base and J by 0 bases, with 9 bases between. CDR3 DNA: TGTGCCAGCAGCCAAGGCCAGGGGCTGAACACTGAAGCTTTCTTT. Its translation: CASSQGQGLNTEAFF.

V gene TRBV27 combines with J gene TRBJ1-1; D may be TRBD1 (6 bases). V dropped 6 bases and J dropped 4 bases, with 9 bases sitting between them. This CDR3 is built from 12 residues. Looked up from germline, CDR1 is MNHEY and CDR2 is SMNVEV (reference sequence). The DNA for the CDR3 is TGTGCCAGCAGCAGGGGTAGCACTGAAGCTTTCTTT. Its protein is CASSRGSTEAFF.

This clone occurred a few times. This chain connects TRBV6-1 to TRBJ2-1; 9 bases align to TRBD1. Germline values: CDR1 MNHNS, CDR2 SASEGT. V was pared by 5 bases and J by 4 bases, with 6 bases of the junction left unmatched. The CDR3 is made up of 15 amino acids. The CDR3 is CASSSGQGRYNEQFF. The CDR3 DNA follows: TGTGCCAGCAGTAGCGGACAGGGGCGGTACAATGAGCAGTTCTTC.